This T cell receptor beta chain was captured in a study of T cells after yellow fever vaccination. The study's findings and limits: Clones that expanded after primary vaccination mostly reappeared after the booster (96% CD4, 80% to 90% CD8). Abundant clonotypes (contaminants from the bulk population) could be present in FACS-sorted repertoires.

The CDR3 is made up of 13 amino acids. Germline-derived CDR1 and CDR2 are LGHNA and YSLEER. V lost 0 bases and J lost 4, with 5 bases in between. TCRdb processed the 5' RACE reads anew with MiXCR; each CDR3 protein has one entry. The sample includes some 250,000 distinct CDR3 sequences, about 3.5% seen only once; the top ten take 19%. Concerning this clonotype: The antigen remains undetermined.

The input for sequencing was PBMCs, taken 15 days after the yellow fever booster vaccination. The rearrangement joins TRBV4-3 to TRBJ2-3, with D possibly matching TRBD2 (5 bases). The sequence was collected from a man aged 18 to 30 who received the YFV17D yellow fever vaccine. CDR3 protein: CASSQEAADTQYF. The CDR3 DNA reads TGCGCCAGCAGCCAAGAAGCGGCAGATACGCAGTATTTT.